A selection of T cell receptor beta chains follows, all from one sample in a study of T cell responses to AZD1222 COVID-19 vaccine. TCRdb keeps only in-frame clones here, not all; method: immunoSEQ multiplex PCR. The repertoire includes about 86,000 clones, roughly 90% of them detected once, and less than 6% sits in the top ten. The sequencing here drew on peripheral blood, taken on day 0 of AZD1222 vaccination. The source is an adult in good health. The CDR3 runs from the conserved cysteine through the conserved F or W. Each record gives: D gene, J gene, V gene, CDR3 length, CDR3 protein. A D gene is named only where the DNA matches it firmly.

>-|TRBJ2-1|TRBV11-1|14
CASSYRMSSNEQFF
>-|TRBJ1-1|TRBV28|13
CASSLYTNTEAFF
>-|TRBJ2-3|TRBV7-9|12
CASGAGPDTQYF
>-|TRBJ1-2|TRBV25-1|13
CASRPSSNYGYTF
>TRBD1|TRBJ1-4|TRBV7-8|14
CASSDDRAFEKLFF
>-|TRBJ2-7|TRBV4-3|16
CASSQDLTTPSYEQYF
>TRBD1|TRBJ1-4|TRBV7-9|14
CASSPARDSEKLFF
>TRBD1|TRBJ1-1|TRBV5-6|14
CASSWDRSNTEAFF
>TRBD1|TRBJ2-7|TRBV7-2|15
CASSFWTGGDYEQYF
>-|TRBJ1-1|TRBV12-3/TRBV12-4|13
CASSSDRDTEAFF
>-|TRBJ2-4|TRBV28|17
CASSPRGQTLAKNIQYF
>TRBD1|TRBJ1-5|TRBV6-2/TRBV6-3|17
CASSPYRGDVRNQPQHF
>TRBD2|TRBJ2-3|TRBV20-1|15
CSASASGGATDTQYF
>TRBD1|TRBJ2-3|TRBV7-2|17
CASSHPRRGTGSDTQYF
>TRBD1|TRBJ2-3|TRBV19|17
CASSIAGQGTGTDTQYF
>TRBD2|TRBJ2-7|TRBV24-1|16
CATSDPVAGGGYEQYF
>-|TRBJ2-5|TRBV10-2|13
CASSGDYQETQYF
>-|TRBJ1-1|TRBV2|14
CASSEVRGNTEAFF
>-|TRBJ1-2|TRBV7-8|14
CASSPRLADYGYTF
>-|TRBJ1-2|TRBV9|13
CASSVDRNYGYTF
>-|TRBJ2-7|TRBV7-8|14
CASSLDGGRYEQYF
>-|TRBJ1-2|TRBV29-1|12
CSVRTENYGYTF
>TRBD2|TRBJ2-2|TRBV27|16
CASRLGREAFTGELFF
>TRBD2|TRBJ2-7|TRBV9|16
CASSPGRGLAFYEQYF
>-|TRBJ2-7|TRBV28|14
CASSQPTGAYEQYF
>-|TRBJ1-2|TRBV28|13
CASGQTEYYGYTF
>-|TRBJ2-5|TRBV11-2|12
CASSLGQETQYF
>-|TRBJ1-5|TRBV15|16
CATSRGRVGDNQPQHF
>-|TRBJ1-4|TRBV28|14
CASSLLTSDEKLFF
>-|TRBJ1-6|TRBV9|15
CASSVDPGDNSPLHF
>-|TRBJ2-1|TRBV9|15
CASSVVPSSYNEQFF
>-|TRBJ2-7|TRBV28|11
CASSATHNWYF
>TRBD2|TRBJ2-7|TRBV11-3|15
CASSLTPGRDDEQYF
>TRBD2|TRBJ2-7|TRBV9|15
CASSVGLADSYEQYF
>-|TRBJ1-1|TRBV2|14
CASSEVGRNTEAFF
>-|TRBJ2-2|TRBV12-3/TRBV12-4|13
CASRASGAGELFF
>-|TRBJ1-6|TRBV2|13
CASSELLDAPLHF
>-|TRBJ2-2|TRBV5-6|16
CASSLWIQRNTGELFF
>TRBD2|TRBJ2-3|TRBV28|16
CASSFSLAGAGDTQYF
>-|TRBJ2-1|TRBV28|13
CASGWEHPNEQFF
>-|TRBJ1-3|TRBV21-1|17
CASSTSGQGSSGNTIYF
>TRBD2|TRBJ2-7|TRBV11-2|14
CASSGLRGRYEQYF
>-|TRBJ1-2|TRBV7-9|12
CASSFDIYGYTF
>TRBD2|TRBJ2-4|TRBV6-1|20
CASSERSSGTSSLAKNIQYF
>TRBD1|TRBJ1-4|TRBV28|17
CASSLVPTGTGDEKLFF
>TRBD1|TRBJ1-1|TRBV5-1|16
CASSSYRGRKTTEAFF
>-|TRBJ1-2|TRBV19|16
CASSIDRQGSGYGYTF
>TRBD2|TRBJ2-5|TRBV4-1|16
CASSQEGSGSWETQYF
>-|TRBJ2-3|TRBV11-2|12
CASTSSGGTQYF
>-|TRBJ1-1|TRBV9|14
CASSVAAQGRGAFF
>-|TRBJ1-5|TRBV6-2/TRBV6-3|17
CASSPLRHTAVDQPQHF
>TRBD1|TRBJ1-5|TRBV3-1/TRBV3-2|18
CASSQDLGQGVVGQPQHF
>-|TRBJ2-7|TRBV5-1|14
CASRGVSGGYEQYF
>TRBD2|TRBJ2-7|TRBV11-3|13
CASSVVSGNEQYF
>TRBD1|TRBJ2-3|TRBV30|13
CAWGTGGTDTQYF
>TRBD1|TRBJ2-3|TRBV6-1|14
CASSSGQGPDTQYF
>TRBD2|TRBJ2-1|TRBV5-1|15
CASSPTSGGYNEQFF
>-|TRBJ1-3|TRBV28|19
CASSSYRVGGRYSGNTIYF
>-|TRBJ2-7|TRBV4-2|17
CASSPRVERSTSYEQYF
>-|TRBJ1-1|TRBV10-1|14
CASSESGGNTEAFF